The 17 T cell receptor beta chains below were found in one sample sequenced in a study of monozygotic twins with inflammatory bowel disease. Reanalyzing the 5' RACE reads, TCRdb keeps one entry per CDR3 protein, without DNA. The table lists about 210,000 distinct CDR3 sequences, with approximately 1.6% in the top ten. What was sequenced was blood. The receptors were gathered from a human donor with ulcerative colitis or Crohn's disease, or a healthy co-twin of an affected twin (not recorded which).

The chain has TRBV20-1 and TRBJ1-2; as DNA is missing, the TRBD1 call by TCRdb cannot be tested. The CDR3 is 12 amino acids. Germline CDR1 DFQATT, CDR2 SNEGSKA (reference sequence). CDR3 amino acids: CSAYRDIPAYTF.

The chain recombines TRBV11-1 with TRBJ2-1; the TCRdb D gene call, TRBD1, has no DNA to confirm it. Looked up from germline, CDR1 is SGHAT and CDR2 is FQDESV (reference sequence). The CDR3 has 14 amino acids. CDR3: CASRRGTDNNEQFF.

The chain joins TRBV5-4 to TRBJ2-7; TCRdb picks TRBD2, but there is no DNA to check that call. This CDR3 comprises 16 residues. CDR1 SGHNT and CDR2 YYREEE come from the germline V gene (reference sequence). CDR3 region: CASSLGGGGRSYEQYF.

The rearrangement joins TRBV5-4 to TRBJ2-1; TCRdb indicates TRBD2, and absent DNA this call remains unverified. Germline CDR1 and CDR2: SGHNT and YYREEE (reference sequence). This CDR3 is built from 16 residues. The CDR3: CASSSSWVADYNEQFF. The full variable domain, rest sourced from reference TRBV5-4 and TRBJ2-1, is ETGVTQSPTHLIKTRGQQVTLRCSSQSGHNTVSWYQQALGQGPQFIFQYYREEENGRGNFPPRFSGLQFPNYSSELNVNALELDDSALYLCASSSSWVADYNEQFFGPGTRLTVL.

This chain connects TRBV12-3 or TRBV12-4 to TRBJ2-5; the TCRdb call, TRBD1, lacks DNA for checking. The CDR3 spans 14 residues. CDR3 protein: CASRLAGAQETQYF.

CDR3 sequence reads: CASSISGGADTQYF. V usage is TRBV5-1 and J usage is TRBJ2-3; the TCRdb D gene call, TRBD2, has no DNA to confirm it. The CDR3 extends over 14 amino acids. CDR1 is SGHRS and CDR2 is YFSETQ in the germline V gene.

The chain employs TRBV12-3 or TRBV12-4 and TRBJ1-1. The length of the CDR3 is 12 residues. The CDR3 region is CASSYPNTEAFF.

The J gene is TRBJ1-5, the V gene TRBV4-1. CDR1 is MGHRA, CDR2 YSYEKL, per germline. The CDR3 length is 13 residues. The CDR3 sequence: CASSQGGLSPQHF.

The chain uses TRBV6-6 and TRBJ1-3. The CDR3 is 12 amino acids. CDR1 is MNHNY and CDR2 is SVGAGI in the germline V gene (reference sequence). The CDR3 spells CASTGSGNTIYF.

The V gene is TRBV6-1, the J gene TRBJ1-1; the TRBD1 assignment by TCRdb is unverifiable without DNA. CDR3 length equals 14 residues. Germline CDR1 MNHNS, CDR2 SASEGT. The CDR3 reads CASRSRGDGGEAFF.

The chain joins TRBV7-9 to TRBJ1-4. The V gene's germline CDR1 is SEHNR and CDR2 FQNEAQ (reference sequence). The length of the CDR3 is 14 residues. This CDR3 is CASSLAGAHEKLFF.

The rearrangement links TRBV10-2 to TRBJ2-5. Looked up from germline, CDR1 is WSHSY and CDR2 is SAAADI. The CDR3 contains 11 residues. CDR3: CASSPNTAQYF.

The gene calls are TRBV20-1 and TRBJ2-3. CDR1 and CDR2 (germline): DFQATT, SNEGSKA (reference sequence). The CDR3 length is 11 residues. This chain's CDR3 is CSPTNTDTQYF.

V usage is TRBV19 and J usage is TRBJ1-1; no DNA is available, so the TRBD1 call from TCRdb remains unchecked. Germline CDR1 and CDR2: LNHDA and SQIVND (reference sequence). The CDR3 has 14 amino acids. The CDR3 protein is CASRQGPTNTEAFF.

V usage is TRBV5-1 and J usage is TRBJ2-6; TCRdb designates TRBD1, a call that cannot be tested without DNA. From germline, CDR1 is SGHRS and CDR2 YFSETQ. The CDR3 runs to 16 residues. The CDR3 loop is CASRRTGSDGANVLTF.

V gene TRBV27 combines with J gene TRBJ2-5; TCRdb indicates TRBD1, and absent DNA this call remains unverified. CDR1 is MNHEY, CDR2 SMNVEV, per germline (reference sequence). CDR3 length: 11 amino acids. CDR3 in amino acids: CASLGDGTQYF.

V usage is TRBV7-2 and J usage is TRBJ1-5. The germline gives CDR1 SGHTA, CDR2 FQGNSA. The CDR3 spans 15 residues. CDR3 sequence reads: CASSPIVDQNQPQHF.